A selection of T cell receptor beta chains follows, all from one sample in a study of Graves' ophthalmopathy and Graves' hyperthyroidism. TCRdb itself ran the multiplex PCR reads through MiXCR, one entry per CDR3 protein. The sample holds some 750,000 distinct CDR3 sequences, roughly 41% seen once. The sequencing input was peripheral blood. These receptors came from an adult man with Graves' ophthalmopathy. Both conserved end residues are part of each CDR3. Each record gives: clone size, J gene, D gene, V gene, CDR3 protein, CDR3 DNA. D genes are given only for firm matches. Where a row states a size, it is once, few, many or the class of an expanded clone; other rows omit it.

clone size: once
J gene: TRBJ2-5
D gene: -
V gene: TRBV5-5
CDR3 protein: CASSHVEFEQTQYF
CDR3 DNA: TGCGCCAGCAGCCACGTGGAATTTGAGCAGACCCAGTACTTC

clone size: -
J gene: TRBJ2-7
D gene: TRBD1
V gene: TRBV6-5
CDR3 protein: CASSSHTGTGPYEQYF
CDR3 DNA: TGTGCCAGCAGTTCGCATACCGGGACAGGGCCCTACGAGCAGTACTTC

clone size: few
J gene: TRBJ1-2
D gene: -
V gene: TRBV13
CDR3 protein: CASSLVGVKVHGYTF
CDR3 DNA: TGTGCCAGCAGCTTAGTTGGGGTAAAGGTTCATGGCTACACCTTC

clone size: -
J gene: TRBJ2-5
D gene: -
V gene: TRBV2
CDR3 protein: CASSPLVGTQYF
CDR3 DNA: TGTGCCAGCAGTCCCCTGGTAGGGACCCAGTACTTC

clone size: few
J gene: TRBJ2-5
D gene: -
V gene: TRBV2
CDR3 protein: CASSSGGGRETQYF
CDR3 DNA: TGTGCCAGCAGCTCAGGGGGGGGACGGGAGACCCAGTACTTC

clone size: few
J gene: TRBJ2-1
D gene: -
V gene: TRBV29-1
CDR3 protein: CSAAHNEQFF
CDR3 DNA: TGCAGCGCAGCACACAATGAGCAGTTCTTC

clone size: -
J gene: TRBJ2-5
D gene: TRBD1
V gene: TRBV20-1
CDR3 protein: CSATRPGQGAMETQYF
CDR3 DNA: TGCAGTGCTACCAGACCGGGACAGGGGGCTATGGAGACCCAGTACTTC

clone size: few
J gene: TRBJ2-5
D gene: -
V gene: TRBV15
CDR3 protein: CATSRDRRGGRETQYF
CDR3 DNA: TGTGCCACCAGCAGAGATAGGAGGGGGGGGAGAGAGACCCAGTACTTC

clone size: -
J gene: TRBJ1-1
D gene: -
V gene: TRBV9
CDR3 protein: CASSVQFNTEAFF
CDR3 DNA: TGTGCCAGCAGCGTACAGTTCAACACTGAAGCTTTCTTT

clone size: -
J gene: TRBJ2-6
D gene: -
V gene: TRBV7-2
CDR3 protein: CASSLSRNSGANVLTF
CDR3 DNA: TGTGCCAGCAGCTTATCGCGGAACTCTGGAGCCAACGTCCTGACTTTC

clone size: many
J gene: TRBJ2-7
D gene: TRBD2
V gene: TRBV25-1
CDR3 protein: CASSALAGETYEQYF
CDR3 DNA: TGTGCCAGCAGTGCACTAGCGGGGGAAACCTACGAGCAGTACTTC

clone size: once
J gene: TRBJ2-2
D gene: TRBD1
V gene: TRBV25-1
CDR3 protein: CASSSGTGIAGELFF
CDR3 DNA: TGTGCCAGCAGTTCGGGGACAGGGATCGCCGGGGAGCTGTTTTTT

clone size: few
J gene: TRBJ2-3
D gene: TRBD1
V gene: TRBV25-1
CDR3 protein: CASSDGQANTDTQYF
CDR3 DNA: TGTGCCAGCAGTGATGGACAGGCTAACACAGATACGCAGTATTTT

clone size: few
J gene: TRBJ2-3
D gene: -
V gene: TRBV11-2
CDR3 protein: CASSVEKGSTDTQYF
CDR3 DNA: TGTGCCAGCAGCGTAGAGAAGGGGAGCACAGATACGCAGTATTTT

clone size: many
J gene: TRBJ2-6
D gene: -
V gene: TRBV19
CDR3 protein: CASSIGSGANVLTF
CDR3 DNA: TGTGCCAGTAGTATAGGTTCTGGGGCCAACGTCCTGACTTTC

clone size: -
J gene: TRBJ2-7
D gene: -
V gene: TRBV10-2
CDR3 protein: CASSEPQGYYEQYF
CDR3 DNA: TGTGCCAGCAGTGAACCCCAGGGCTACTACGAGCAGTACTTC

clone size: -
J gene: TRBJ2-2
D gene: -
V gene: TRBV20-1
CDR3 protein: CSARAPIPNTGELFF
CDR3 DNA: TGCAGTGCTAGAGCCCCCATTCCTAACACCGGGGAGCTGTTTTTT

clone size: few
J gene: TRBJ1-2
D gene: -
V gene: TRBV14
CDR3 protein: CASSLRTAVYGYTF
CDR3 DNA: TGTGCCAGCAGCCTGCGGACAGCCGTCTATGGCTACACCTTC

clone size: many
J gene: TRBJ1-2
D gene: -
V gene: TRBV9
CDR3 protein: CASSTDRSDGYTF
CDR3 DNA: TGTGCCAGCAGCACCGACAGGAGTGATGGCTACACCTTC

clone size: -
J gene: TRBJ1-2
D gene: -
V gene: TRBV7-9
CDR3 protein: CASSLIVSQNPYGYTF
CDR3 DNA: TGTGCCAGCAGCTTAATCGTTTCGCAGAACCCCTATGGCTACACCTTC

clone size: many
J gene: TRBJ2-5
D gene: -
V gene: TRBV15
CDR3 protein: CATSRGAYQETQYF
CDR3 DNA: TGTGCCACCAGCAGGGGGGCCTACCAAGAGACCCAGTACTTC

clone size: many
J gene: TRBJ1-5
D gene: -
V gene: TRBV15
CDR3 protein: CATSRVPTGLQPQHF
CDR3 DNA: TGTGCCACCAGCAGAGTCCCGACAGGATTACAGCCCCAGCATTTT

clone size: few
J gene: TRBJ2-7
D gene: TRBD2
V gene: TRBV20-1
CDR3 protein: CSAGERGDSYEQYF
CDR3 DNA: TGCAGTGCTGGAGAGCGGGGGGACTCCTACGAGCAGTACTTC

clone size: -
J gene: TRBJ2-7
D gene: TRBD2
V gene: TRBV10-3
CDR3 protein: CASSFPGTSGIRSYEQYF
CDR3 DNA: TGTGCCAGCAGCTTTCCCGGGACTAGCGGGATCCGCTCCTACGAGCAGTACTTC

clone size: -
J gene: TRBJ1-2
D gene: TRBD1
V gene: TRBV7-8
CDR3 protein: CASRQGGHDYGYTF
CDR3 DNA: TGTGCCAGCAGGCAAGGGGGCCACGACTATGGCTACACCTTC

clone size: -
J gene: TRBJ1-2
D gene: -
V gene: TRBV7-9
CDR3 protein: CASSSGGSYYGYTF
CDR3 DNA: TGTGCCAGCAGCTCGGGAGGGTCCTACTATGGCTACACCTTC

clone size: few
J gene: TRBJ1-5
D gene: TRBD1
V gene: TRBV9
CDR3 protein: CASSVDQGGWQPQHF
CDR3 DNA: TGTGCCAGCAGCGTAGATCAAGGGGGCTGGCAGCCCCAGCATTTT

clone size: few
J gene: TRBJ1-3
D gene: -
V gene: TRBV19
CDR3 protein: CASSISDGSGNTIYF
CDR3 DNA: TGTGCCAGTAGTATCTCGGACGGCTCTGGAAACACCATATATTTT

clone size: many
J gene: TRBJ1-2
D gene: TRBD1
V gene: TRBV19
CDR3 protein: CASNDRAGGNYGYTF
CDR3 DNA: TGTGCCAGTAACGATCGGGCAGGGGGCAACTATGGCTACACCTTC

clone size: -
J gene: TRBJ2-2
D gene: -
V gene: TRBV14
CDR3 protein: CASSQVTPRGTGELFF
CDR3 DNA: TGTGCCAGCAGCCAAGTAACACCAAGGGGGACCGGGGAGCTGTTTTTT

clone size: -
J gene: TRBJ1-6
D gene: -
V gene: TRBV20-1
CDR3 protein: CSARVGPYNSPLHF
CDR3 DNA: TGCAGTGCTAGAGTGGGGCCCTATAATTCACCCCTCCACTTT

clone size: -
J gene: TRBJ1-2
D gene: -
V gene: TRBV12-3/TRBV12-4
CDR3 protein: CASSFIREAYTF
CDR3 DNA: TGTGCCAGCAGTTTTATCAGGGAGGCTTACACCTTC

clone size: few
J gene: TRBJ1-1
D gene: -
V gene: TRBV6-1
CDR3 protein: CASSEDRDDRAFF
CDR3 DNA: TGTGCCAGCAGTGAAGACAGGGACGATCGAGCTTTCTTT

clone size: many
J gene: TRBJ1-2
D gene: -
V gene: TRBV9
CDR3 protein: CASSGDRLGGYTF
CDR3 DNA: TGTGCCAGCAGTGGCGACCGACTGGGTGGCTACACCTTC

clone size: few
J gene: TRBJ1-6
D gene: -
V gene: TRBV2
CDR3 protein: CASSESFRDNSPLHF
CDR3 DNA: TGTGCCAGCAGTGAATCATTCAGGGATAATTCACCCCTCCACTTT

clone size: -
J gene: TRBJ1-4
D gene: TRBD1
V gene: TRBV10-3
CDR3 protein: CASSPQGAGKKLFF
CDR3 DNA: TGTGCCAGCAGTCCACAGGGGGCAGGGAAAAAACTGTTTTTT

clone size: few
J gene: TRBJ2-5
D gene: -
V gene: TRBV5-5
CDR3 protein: CASSHPGSDRETQYF
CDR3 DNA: TGTGCCAGCAGCCACCCTGGGAGCGACCGAGAGACCCAGTACTTC

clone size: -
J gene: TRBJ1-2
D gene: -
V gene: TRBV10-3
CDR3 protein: CASSLEQANYGYTF
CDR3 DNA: TGTGCCAGCAGTTTGGAACAGGCTAACTATGGCTACACCTTC

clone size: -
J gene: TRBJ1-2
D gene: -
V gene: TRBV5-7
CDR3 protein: CASSLDREGGWYGYTF
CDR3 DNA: TGTGCCAGCAGCTTGGATCGGGAGGGAGGCTGGTATGGCTACACCTTC

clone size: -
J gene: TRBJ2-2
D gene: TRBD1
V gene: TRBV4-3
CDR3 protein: CASSQLGPGQVNTGELFF
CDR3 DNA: TGCGCCAGCAGCCAACTTGGGCCCGGACAGGTTAACACCGGGGAGCTGTTTTTT

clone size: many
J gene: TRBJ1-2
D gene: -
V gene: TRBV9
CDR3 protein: CASSVSEGYGYTF
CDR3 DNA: TGTGCCAGCAGCGTATCGGAGGGCTATGGCTACACCTTC

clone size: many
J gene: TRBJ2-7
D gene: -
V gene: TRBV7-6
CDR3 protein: CASSLALGYEQYF
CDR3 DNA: TGTGCCAGCAGCTTAGCGCTTGGGTACGAGCAGTACTTC

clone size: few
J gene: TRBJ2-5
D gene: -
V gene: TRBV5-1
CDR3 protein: CASSLLSTRGGGETQYF
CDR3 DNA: TGCGCCAGCAGCTTGTTATCCACTAGAGGAGGGGGAGAGACCCAGTACTTC

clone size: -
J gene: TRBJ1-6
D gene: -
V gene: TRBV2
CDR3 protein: CASAGGATNSPPHF
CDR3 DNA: TGTGCCAGCGCGGGCGGAGCGACTAATTCACCCCCCCACTTT

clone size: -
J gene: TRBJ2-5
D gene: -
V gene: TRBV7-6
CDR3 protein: CASSLAWARTETQYF
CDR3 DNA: TGTGCCAGCAGCTTAGCGTGGGCCCGTACCGAGACCCAGTACTTC

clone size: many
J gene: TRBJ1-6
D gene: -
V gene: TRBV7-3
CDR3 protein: CASSLIPPPTHSPLHF
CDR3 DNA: TGTGCCAGCAGCTTAATACCTCCCCCGACTCATTCACCCCTCCACTTT